Listed below are T cell receptor beta chains from one sample, sequenced in a study of blood T cells in healthy people across ages. Each CDR3 protein is one row after TCRdb ran MiXCR on the 5' RACE reads. The sample contains about 800,000 distinct CDR3 sequences, about 46% of which appear only once. Material for sequencing was blood. Receptor source: a man older than 75 in good health. The CDR3 runs from the conserved cysteine through the conserved F or W. The order of the fields is clone size, D gene, V gene, J gene, CDR3 DNA, CDR3 protein. D genes are given only for firm matches. The size of a clone is reported for some rows only, either as once, few or many, or as a class for expanded clones.

abundance: NA
d_gene: NA
v_gene: TRBV11-3
j_gene: TRBJ2-5
CDR3nt: TGTGCCAGCAGCTCCGGAGGGAACCAAGAGACCCAGTACTTC
CDR3aa: CASSSGGNQETQYF

abundance: NA
d_gene: NA
v_gene: TRBV2
j_gene: TRBJ1-2
CDR3nt: TGTGCCAGCAGTGAAGCGGTGGTCTATGGCTACACCTTC
CDR3aa: CASSEAVVYGYTF

abundance: NA
d_gene: NA
v_gene: TRBV2
j_gene: TRBJ2-1
CDR3nt: TGTGCCAGCAGGGGACTGCCCGATGAGCAGTTCTTC
CDR3aa: CASRGLPDEQFF

abundance: NA
d_gene: TRBD1
v_gene: TRBV7-2
j_gene: TRBJ2-1
CDR3nt: TGTGCCAGCCAGGGACAGAGCTACAATGAGCAGTTCTTC
CDR3aa: CASQGQSYNEQFF

abundance: NA
d_gene: NA
v_gene: TRBV11-2
j_gene: TRBJ2-1
CDR3nt: TGTGCCAGCAGCCCCGGGCGGTGGGAAATAAGCTCCTACAATGAGCAGTTCTTC
CDR3aa: CASSPGRWEISSYNEQFF

abundance: NA
d_gene: NA
v_gene: TRBV7-6
j_gene: TRBJ2-7
CDR3nt: TGTGCCAGCAGCGATGGGACCTACAATGAGCAGTACTTC
CDR3aa: CASSDGTYNEQYF

abundance: NA
d_gene: NA
v_gene: TRBV7-2
j_gene: TRBJ2-5
CDR3nt: TGTGCCAGCAGCCCCCGCGTGGTGGGCCAAGAGACCCAGTACTTC
CDR3aa: CASSPRVVGQETQYF

abundance: NA
d_gene: NA
v_gene: TRBV12-3/TRBV12-4
j_gene: TRBJ2-7
CDR3nt: TGTGCCAGCGCCTCTGCGGACGAGCAGTACTTC
CDR3aa: CASASADEQYF

abundance: NA
d_gene: NA
v_gene: TRBV6-2/TRBV6-3
j_gene: TRBJ2-7
CDR3nt: TGTGCCAGCAGTTACTATGACGAACAGTACTTC
CDR3aa: CASSYYDEQYF

abundance: few
d_gene: NA
v_gene: TRBV10-3
j_gene: TRBJ2-5
CDR3nt: TGTGCCATCAGTGAGTCTTGGAGGGCCGATAGAGAGACCCAGTACTTC
CDR3aa: CAISESWRADRETQYF

abundance: NA
d_gene: TRBD1
v_gene: TRBV6-2/TRBV6-3
j_gene: TRBJ2-5
CDR3nt: TGTGTCAGCACCCTGAGGACAGGGGGAGAGACCCAGTACTTC
CDR3aa: CVSTLRTGGETQYF

abundance: NA
d_gene: NA
v_gene: TRBV20-1
j_gene: TRBJ2-7
CDR3nt: TGCAGTGCTAGCAGGGGGGAGACCAAGTACTTC
CDR3aa: CSASRGETKYF

abundance: NA
d_gene: TRBD1
v_gene: TRBV12-3/TRBV12-4
j_gene: TRBJ2-7
CDR3nt: TGTGCCAGCAGTTTATGGGACAGGGGTGATGAGCAGTACTTC
CDR3aa: CASSLWDRGDEQYF

abundance: NA
d_gene: TRBD1
v_gene: TRBV4-3
j_gene: TRBJ2-7
CDR3nt: TGCGCCAGCAGCCAAGAATTTGTCGGGACAGGGGACTCCTACGAGCAGTACTTC
CDR3aa: CASSQEFVGTGDSYEQYF

abundance: NA
d_gene: TRBD2
v_gene: TRBV29-1
j_gene: TRBJ2-7
CDR3nt: TGCAGCAGTCTAGCGGGAAGGGGGTACTTC
CDR3aa: CSSLAGRGYF

abundance: NA
d_gene: TRBD2
v_gene: TRBV19
j_gene: TRBJ2-1
CDR3nt: TGTGCCAGCGAAGGTACTACTAGCGGGAGGGCCGTAGATGAGCAGTTCTTC
CDR3aa: CASEGTTSGRAVDEQFF

abundance: NA
d_gene: NA
v_gene: TRBV29-1
j_gene: TRBJ1-4
CDR3nt: TGCAGCGTTGAAGTGGGGGAAAAACTGTTTTTT
CDR3aa: CSVEVGEKLFF

abundance: NA
d_gene: NA
v_gene: TRBV4-3
j_gene: TRBJ2-7
CDR3nt: TGCGCCAGCAGCCGCAGGGGGTTAGGGGGGCTTTACAATGAGCAGTACTTC
CDR3aa: CASSRRGLGGLYNEQYF

abundance: NA
d_gene: NA
v_gene: TRBV5-1
j_gene: TRBJ1-4
CDR3nt: TGCGCCAGCAGCTTGAAAAGGAATGAAAAACTGTTTTTT
CDR3aa: CASSLKRNEKLFF

abundance: NA
d_gene: NA
v_gene: TRBV7-2
j_gene: TRBJ2-3
CDR3nt: TGTGCCAGCAGCTTACTCGGCGGGGTGGGGGAAGATACGCAGTATTTT
CDR3aa: CASSLLGGVGEDTQYF

abundance: NA
d_gene: TRBD2
v_gene: TRBV7-3
j_gene: TRBJ2-1
CDR3nt: TGTGCCAGCAGCCCTCTCCGGCTGACTAGCGGATCCTACAATGAGCAGTTCTTC
CDR3aa: CASSPLRLTSGSYNEQFF

abundance: few
d_gene: NA
v_gene: TRBV12-3/TRBV12-4
j_gene: TRBJ2-7
CDR3nt: TGTGCCAGCAGTTTACGGAACTACGAGCAGTACTTC
CDR3aa: CASSLRNYEQYF

abundance: few
d_gene: TRBD2
v_gene: TRBV9
j_gene: TRBJ2-1
CDR3nt: TGTGCCAGCAGCCCCATAGCGGGAGCTGAGCAGTTCTTC
CDR3aa: CASSPIAGAEQFF

abundance: NA
d_gene: TRBD1
v_gene: TRBV7-2
j_gene: TRBJ1-2
CDR3nt: TGTGCCAGCAGCTTATCGGCAGGGGGCGTCTATGGCTACACCTTC
CDR3aa: CASSLSAGGVYGYTF

abundance: few
d_gene: NA
v_gene: TRBV24-1
j_gene: TRBJ2-2
CDR3nt: TGTGCCACCAGTGATCCCTCCGCCGGGGAGCTGTTTTTT
CDR3aa: CATSDPSAGELFF

abundance: NA
d_gene: NA
v_gene: TRBV9
j_gene: TRBJ2-7
CDR3nt: TGTGCCAGCAGCGACGGGACATTTTACGAGCAGTACTTC
CDR3aa: CASSDGTFYEQYF

abundance: NA
d_gene: NA
v_gene: TRBV9
j_gene: TRBJ1-1
CDR3nt: TGTGCCAGCAGCGACGGGACGGACGGGACTGAAGCTTTCTTT
CDR3aa: CASSDGTDGTEAFF

abundance: few
d_gene: TRBD1
v_gene: TRBV7-9
j_gene: TRBJ2-5
CDR3nt: TGTGCCAGCAGCTCGGCGACAGGGTGGAAGGGAGAGACCCAGTACTTC
CDR3aa: CASSSATGWKGETQYF

abundance: NA
d_gene: TRBD2
v_gene: TRBV6-2/TRBV6-3
j_gene: TRBJ2-5
CDR3nt: TGTGCCAGCAGCACAAGGACTAGCGGGAGGTCGGAGACCCAGTACTTC
CDR3aa: CASSTRTSGRSETQYF

abundance: NA
d_gene: TRBD2
v_gene: TRBV3-1
j_gene: TRBJ2-1
CDR3nt: TGTGCCAGCAGCCAGCTCACTAGCGGGGGGTCCAATTACAATGAGCAGTTCTTC
CDR3aa: CASSQLTSGGSNYNEQFF

abundance: NA
d_gene: NA
v_gene: TRBV5-1
j_gene: TRBJ2-1
CDR3nt: TGCGCCAGCAGCTTGGAAGCGTTCTCCTACAATGAGCAGTTCTTC
CDR3aa: CASSLEAFSYNEQFF

abundance: few
d_gene: TRBD2
v_gene: TRBV12-3/TRBV12-4
j_gene: TRBJ2-1
CDR3nt: TGTGCCAGCAGCCCCATCGGAGGGACTAGCGGGACCCGGGGGAACAATGAGCAGTTCTTC
CDR3aa: CASSPIGGTSGTRGNNEQFF

abundance: NA
d_gene: TRBD2
v_gene: TRBV6-5
j_gene: TRBJ2-7
CDR3nt: TGTGCCAGCAGTTATGCCGCTAGCGGGTACGAGCAGTACTTC
CDR3aa: CASSYAASGYEQYF

abundance: few
d_gene: NA
v_gene: TRBV5-1
j_gene: TRBJ1-6
CDR3nt: TGCGCCAGCAGCTTGGGGGAAGATAATTCACCCCTCCACTTT
CDR3aa: CASSLGEDNSPLHF

abundance: few
d_gene: TRBD2
v_gene: TRBV29-1
j_gene: TRBJ2-1
CDR3nt: TGCAGCGTTGATCGGACTAGCGGGAGGGCTCTGCAGTTCTTC
CDR3aa: CSVDRTSGRALQFF

abundance: NA
d_gene: TRBD2
v_gene: TRBV11-2
j_gene: TRBJ2-1
CDR3nt: TGTGCCAGCATGGAAAATAGCGGGGCCCCCAATGAGCAGTTCTTC
CDR3aa: CASMENSGAPNEQFF

abundance: NA
d_gene: NA
v_gene: TRBV7-3
j_gene: TRBJ2-1
CDR3nt: TGTGCCAGCGGCTTAGGGGGTAATGAGCAGTTCTTC
CDR3aa: CASGLGGNEQFF

abundance: few
d_gene: TRBD2
v_gene: TRBV28
j_gene: TRBJ2-3
CDR3nt: TGTGCCAGCAGTCCGGGACTAGCGGGATTTGATACGCAGTATTTT
CDR3aa: CASSPGLAGFDTQYF

abundance: many
d_gene: NA
v_gene: TRBV5-1
j_gene: TRBJ1-1
CDR3nt: TGCGCCAGCAGCTTCACTGACAGGAACATGAACACTGAAGCTTTCTTT
CDR3aa: CASSFTDRNMNTEAFF

abundance: few
d_gene: NA
v_gene: TRBV20-1
j_gene: TRBJ2-1
CDR3nt: TGCAGTGCCGACCTCGCCGGCTACAATGAGCAGTTCTTC
CDR3aa: CSADLAGYNEQFF

abundance: NA
d_gene: TRBD1
v_gene: TRBV5-1
j_gene: TRBJ2-1
CDR3nt: TGCGCCAGCAGCTTAGGAAACCGGGACAGTCGGGACAATGAGCAGTTCTTC
CDR3aa: CASSLGNRDSRDNEQFF

abundance: few
d_gene: NA
v_gene: TRBV18
j_gene: TRBJ1-1
CDR3nt: TGTGCCAGCTCACCAACGGGGCCGAACACTGAAGCTTTCTTT
CDR3aa: CASSPTGPNTEAFF

abundance: NA
d_gene: NA
v_gene: TRBV6-6
j_gene: TRBJ1-5
CDR3nt: TGTGCCAGCAGTTACTCTGGAGAGGTTCAGCCCCAGCATTTT
CDR3aa: CASSYSGEVQPQHF

abundance: NA
d_gene: NA
v_gene: TRBV5-1
j_gene: TRBJ2-2
CDR3nt: TGCGCCAGCAGTATCCAGCTTCTCGCCGGGGAGCTGTTTTTT
CDR3aa: CASSIQLLAGELFF

abundance: NA
d_gene: TRBD2
v_gene: TRBV28
j_gene: TRBJ2-5
CDR3nt: TGTGCCAGCACCAATTTGGGACTAGCGGGAGGCAATGAGCAGTACTTC
CDR3aa: CASTNLGLAGGNEQYF

abundance: NA
d_gene: TRBD1
v_gene: TRBV5-1
j_gene: TRBJ1-2
CDR3nt: TGCGCCAGCAGCTTGCTTGGACAGGGGAATGGCTACACCTTC
CDR3aa: CASSLLGQGNGYTF

abundance: many
d_gene: TRBD2
v_gene: TRBV7-2
j_gene: TRBJ2-1
CDR3nt: TGTGCCAGCAGCCGGGACTATCTCGATGAGCAGTTCTTC
CDR3aa: CASSRDYLDEQFF

abundance: few
d_gene: NA
v_gene: TRBV5-5
j_gene: TRBJ2-5
CDR3nt: TGTGCCAGCAGCACACAGGGAATACAAGAGACCCAGTACTTC
CDR3aa: CASSTQGIQETQYF

abundance: NA
d_gene: TRBD1
v_gene: TRBV15
j_gene: TRBJ2-1
CDR3nt: TGTGCCACCAGCAAAGGACAGGTCCTCTATGAGCAGTTCTTC
CDR3aa: CATSKGQVLYEQFF

abundance: NA
d_gene: TRBD2
v_gene: TRBV11-1
j_gene: TRBJ2-7
CDR3nt: TGTGCCAGCAGCCAATCTAGCGGGGACACCTACGAGCAGTACTTC
CDR3aa: CASSQSSGDTYEQYF

abundance: NA
d_gene: NA
v_gene: TRBV13
j_gene: TRBJ2-2
CDR3nt: TGTGCCAGCAGCTTACAGGCGGGGGCTTACACCGGGGAGCTGTTTTTT
CDR3aa: CASSLQAGAYTGELFF

abundance: NA
d_gene: TRBD2
v_gene: TRBV30
j_gene: TRBJ2-1
CDR3nt: TGTGCCTGGAGTGGGACTAGCGGGAGAATAGATGAGCAGTTCTTC
CDR3aa: CAWSGTSGRIDEQFF

abundance: NA
d_gene: NA
v_gene: TRBV27
j_gene: TRBJ2-1
CDR3nt: TGTGCCAGCAGCAAATACACCGGGGGCGCCGACAATGAGCAGTTCTTC
CDR3aa: CASSKYTGGADNEQFF

abundance: many
d_gene: TRBD1
v_gene: TRBV7-2
j_gene: TRBJ1-4
CDR3nt: TGTGCCAGCAGCTTACAAGGGGGCGGTGAAAAACTGTTTTTT
CDR3aa: CASSLQGGGEKLFF

abundance: NA
d_gene: NA
v_gene: TRBV20-1
j_gene: TRBJ2-7
CDR3nt: TGCAGTGCGGAAGACGCCAAGGGCGAGCAGTACTTC
CDR3aa: CSAEDAKGEQYF

abundance: few
d_gene: TRBD1
v_gene: TRBV5-5
j_gene: TRBJ1-2
CDR3nt: TGTGCCAGCAGCTTGTTTACAGGGGGGAACTATGGCTACACCTTC
CDR3aa: CASSLFTGGNYGYTF